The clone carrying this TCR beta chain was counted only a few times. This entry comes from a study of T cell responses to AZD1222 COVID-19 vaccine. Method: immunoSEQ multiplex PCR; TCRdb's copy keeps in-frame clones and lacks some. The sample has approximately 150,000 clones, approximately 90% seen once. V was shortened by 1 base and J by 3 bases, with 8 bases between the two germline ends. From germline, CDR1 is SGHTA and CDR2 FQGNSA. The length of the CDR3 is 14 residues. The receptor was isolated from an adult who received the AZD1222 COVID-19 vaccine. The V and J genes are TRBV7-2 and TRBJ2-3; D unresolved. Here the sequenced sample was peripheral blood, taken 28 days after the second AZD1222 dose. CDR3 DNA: TGTGCCAGCAGCTTAGATTGGGGAACAGATACGCAGTATTTT. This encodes CASSLDWGTDTQYF.